This TCR beta chain was identified during a study of blood T cell repertoires in COVID-19. Background on the study: From the United States, Italy and Spain came samples of acute and convalescent COVID-19. The analysed material was cDNA or gDNA that came from T cells, B-cell-depleted T cells, or PBMCs.

Patients from Seattle were sampled longitudinally, starting during active infection. In the authors' methods: The assay estimated nucleated cells by amplifying reference gene primers. Sequencing was performed with immunoSEQ multiplex PCR; in TCRdb, only in-frame clones are kept and a portion is missing. V, J and clone size are taken as reported in that table, and D and trimming were inferred from the DNA itself. The repertoire holds around 170,000 clones, roughly four fifths seen once, with over 6% in the top ten. The source of this sequence is a woman in her seventies with COVID-19, enrolled during active disease. The sequenced sample consisted of peripheral blood.

The CDR3 here is CASSPTRPSSYNEQFF. DNA of the CDR3: TGTGCCAGCAGCCCGACTAGGCCGAGCTCCTACAATGAGCAGTTCTTC. The rearrangement links TRBV7-9 to TRBJ2-1, with D maybe TRBD2 (6 bases). CDR3 length: 16 amino acids. Germline V gene sequence: CDR1 SEHNR, CDR2 FQNEAQ (reference sequence). V lost 5 bases, J lost 0 bases, and 14 bases lay in between. Looking up the rest from reference TRBV7-9 and TRBJ2-1 gives the full variable domain: DTGVSQNPRHKITKRGQNVTFRCDPISEHNRLYWYRQTLGQGPEFLTYFQNEAQLEKSRLLSDRFSAERPKGSFSTLEIQRTEQGDSAMYLCASSPTRPSSYNEQFFGPGTRLTVL.